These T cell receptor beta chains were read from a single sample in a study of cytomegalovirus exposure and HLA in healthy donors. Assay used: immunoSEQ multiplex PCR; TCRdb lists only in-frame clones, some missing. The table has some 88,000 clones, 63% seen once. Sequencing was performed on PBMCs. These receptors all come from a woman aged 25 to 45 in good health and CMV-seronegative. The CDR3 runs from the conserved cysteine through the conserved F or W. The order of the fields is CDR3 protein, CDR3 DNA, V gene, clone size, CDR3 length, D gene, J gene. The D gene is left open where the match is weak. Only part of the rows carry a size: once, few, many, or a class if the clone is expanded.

CDR3 protein: CSAKRQTEAFF
CDR3 DNA: TGCAGTGCCAAGAGACAAACTGAAGCTTTCTTT
V gene: TRBV20-1
clone size: -
CDR3 length: 11
D gene: -
J gene: TRBJ1-1

CDR3 protein: CASSSAGTSGSEQFF
CDR3 DNA: TGTGCCAGCAGCTCCGCCGGGACTAGCGGGAGTGAGCAGTTCTTC
V gene: TRBV11-2
clone size: -
CDR3 length: 15
D gene: TRBD2
J gene: TRBJ2-1

CDR3 protein: CASSPDLAGALLRYF
CDR3 DNA: TGCGCCAGCAGCCCTGACCTAGCGGGGGCCCTACTAAGATACTTC
V gene: TRBV5-1
clone size: -
CDR3 length: 15
D gene: TRBD2
J gene: TRBJ2-7

CDR3 protein: CAISDQQGSWPQHF
CDR3 DNA: TGTGCCATCAGTGACCAACAGGGGTCGTGGCCCCAGCATTTT
V gene: TRBV10-3
clone size: -
CDR3 length: 14
D gene: TRBD1
J gene: TRBJ1-5

CDR3 protein: CASSWAHTNEQFF
CDR3 DNA: TGCGCCAGCAGCTGGGCCCACACCAATGAGCAGTTCTTC
V gene: TRBV5-1
clone size: -
CDR3 length: 13
D gene: -
J gene: TRBJ2-1

CDR3 protein: CASSANLGLATQSSYNEQFF
CDR3 DNA: TGCGCCAGCAGTGCGAACCTCGGACTAGCCACACAGAGCTCCTACAATGAGCAGTTCTTC
V gene: TRBV10-2
clone size: few
CDR3 length: 20
D gene: TRBD2
J gene: TRBJ2-1

CDR3 protein: CASSRPGPYEQYF
CDR3 DNA: TGTGCCAGCAGCCGTCCGGGTCCCTACGAGCAGTACTTC
V gene: TRBV7-2
clone size: once
CDR3 length: 13
D gene: -
J gene: TRBJ2-7

CDR3 protein: CASRTGGITNEKLFF
CDR3 DNA: TGTGCCAGCAGAACGGGGGGGATAACTAATGAAAAACTGTTTTTT
V gene: TRBV6-5
clone size: few
CDR3 length: 15
D gene: -
J gene: TRBJ1-4

CDR3 protein: CAISEPKGTGFMDTQYF
CDR3 DNA: TGTGCCATCAGTGAGCCCAAAGGCACAGGGTTCATGGATACGCAGTATTTT
V gene: TRBV10-3
clone size: -
CDR3 length: 17
D gene: -
J gene: TRBJ2-3

CDR3 protein: CASSLRVEDVAGGAGELFF
CDR3 DNA: TGTGCCAGCAGTTTAAGAGTGGAGGACGTAGCGGGGGGCGCCGGGGAGCTGTTTTTT
V gene: TRBV27
clone size: -
CDR3 length: 19
D gene: TRBD2
J gene: TRBJ2-2

CDR3 protein: CASSIDRTSGVSQYF
CDR3 DNA: TGTGCCAGTAGCATAGACCGGACTAGCGGGGTATCGCAGTACTTC
V gene: TRBV19
clone size: -
CDR3 length: 15
D gene: TRBD2
J gene: TRBJ2-5

CDR3 protein: CASSAETGGSYGYTF
CDR3 DNA: TGTGCCAGCAGTGCCGAGACAGGGGGAAGCTATGGCTACACCTTC
V gene: TRBV6-4
clone size: -
CDR3 length: 15
D gene: TRBD1
J gene: TRBJ1-2

CDR3 protein: CASSPPGATEAFF
CDR3 DNA: TGTGCCAGCTCACCGCCAGGGGCCACTGAAGCTTTCTTT
V gene: TRBV18
clone size: -
CDR3 length: 13
D gene: -
J gene: TRBJ1-1

CDR3 protein: CASSALAGGPEETQYF
CDR3 DNA: TGTGCCAGCAGTGCCCTAGCGGGAGGGCCAGAAGAGACCCAGTACTTC
V gene: TRBV25-1
clone size: -
CDR3 length: 16
D gene: TRBD2
J gene: TRBJ2-5